This TCR beta chain was sequenced for a study of beta chain features in type 1 diabetes. Overall study: Across all samples, fewer than 120,000,000 sorted cells were examined. Findings and caveats of the study: Any HLA-type effect on TCRB rearrangement remained unresolved here.

Expressed TCRB transcripts got sequenced, as all isolated RNA was reverse transcribed. Sequenced by immunoSEQ multiplex PCR; TCRdb stores in-frame clones only, minus some. The sample includes some 150,000 clones, 7% to 10% seen only once; the top ten take 0.68%. The CDR3 extends over 12 amino acids. Looked up from germline, CDR1 is MDHEN and CDR2 is SYDVKM. Trimming removed 6 bases from V and 4 bases from J, with 7 bases in between. Donors contributed one heparinised blood draw apiece, averaging about 120 mL. Purity of each sorted population was above 95%. This clone has more than one count but fewer than ten. What it binds is unknown.

This chain joins TRBV28 and TRBJ1-5; possibly TRBD1 for D (5 bases). The clonotype comes from a man aged 18 to 29 in good health. Sequencing input: central memory CD4+ T cells from blood. CDR3 sequence (DNA): TGTGCCAGCAGGGGGCCTAATCAGCCCCAGCATTTT. This gives the protein CASRGPNQPQHF.